This record concerns one T cell receptor (beta chain) sequence. What it binds is unknown. Germline V lookup: CDR1 MNHNS, CDR2 SASEGT. V gave up 0 bases and J gave up 3 bases, with 10 bases separating them. CDR3 size: 15 residues. 5'RACE primed at constant segments yielded TCR alpha and TCR beta cDNA libraries bearing sample barcodes and UMIs. TCRdb re-called the 5' RACE reads through MiXCR, storing one row per CDR3 protein. The sample includes about 440,000 distinct CDR3 sequences, around 18% of them seen just once. The data stem from a study of T-cell memory formation after mild COVID-19. About the research overall: The TCR clusters were mostly specific to one donor.

Notes on the study in general: SARS-CoV-2 specificity of second-wave clones peaking day 37 was unconfirmed. Cross-reactive memory apparently joined, as some responding clones appeared in pre-infection memory.

The sequence was collected from an adult woman who had mild COVID-19 (a few samples of this study predate the infection). Cell type and time point are not known. The chain is built from TRBV6-1 and TRBJ2-3; no clear D gene. Sequenced material: PBMCs or a T cell subset sorted from them (not recorded which). CDR3 region: CASSEAGRLTDTQYF. CDR3 in DNA: TGTGCCAGCAGTGAAGCCGGGCGTCTAACAGATACGCAGTATTTT.